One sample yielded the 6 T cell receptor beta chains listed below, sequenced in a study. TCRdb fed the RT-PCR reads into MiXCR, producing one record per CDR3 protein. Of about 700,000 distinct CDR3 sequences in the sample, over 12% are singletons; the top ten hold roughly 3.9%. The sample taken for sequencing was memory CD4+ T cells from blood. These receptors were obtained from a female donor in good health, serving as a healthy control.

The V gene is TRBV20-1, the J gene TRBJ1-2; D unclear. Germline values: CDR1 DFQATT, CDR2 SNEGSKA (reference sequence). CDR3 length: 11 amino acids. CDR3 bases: TGCACGGTACACGAGGGATATGGCTACACCTTC. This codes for CTVHEGYGYTF.

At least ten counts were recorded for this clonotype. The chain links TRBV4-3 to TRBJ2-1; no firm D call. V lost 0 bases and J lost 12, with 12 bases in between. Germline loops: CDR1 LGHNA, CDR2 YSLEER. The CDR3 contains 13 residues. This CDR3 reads CASSQDPGRRQFF. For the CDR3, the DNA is TGCGCCAGCAGCCAAGATCCCGGGCGACGGCAGTTCTTC.

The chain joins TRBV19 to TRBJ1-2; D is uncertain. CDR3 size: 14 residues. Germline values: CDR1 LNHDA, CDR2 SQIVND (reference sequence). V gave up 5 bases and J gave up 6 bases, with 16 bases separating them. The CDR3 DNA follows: TGTGCCAGTAGTGGAGGAGCGGGAGACCATGGCTACACCTTC. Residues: CASSGGAGDHGYTF.

The DNA for the CDR3 is TGTGCCAGCGGGTTGAAACAGACCGAAGACTCTGGAAACACCATATATTTT. Translated: CASGLKQTEDSGNTIYF. The chain employs TRBV7-3 and TRBJ1-3; no clear D. V was pared by 8 bases and J by 0 bases, with 20 bases between. The germline V gene has CDR1 SGHTA and CDR2 FQGTGA. The CDR3 totals 17 residues.

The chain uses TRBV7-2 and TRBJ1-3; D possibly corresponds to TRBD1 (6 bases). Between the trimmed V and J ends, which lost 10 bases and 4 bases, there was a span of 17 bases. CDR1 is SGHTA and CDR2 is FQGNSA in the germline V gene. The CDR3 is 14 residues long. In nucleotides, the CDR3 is TGTGCCATCTCAACCTACGACAGGGGAAACACCATATATTTT. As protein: CAISTYDRGNTIYF.

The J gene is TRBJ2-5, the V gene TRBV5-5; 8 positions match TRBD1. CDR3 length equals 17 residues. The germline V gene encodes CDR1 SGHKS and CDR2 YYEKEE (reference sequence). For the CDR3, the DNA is TGTGTTAGCAGCTCCTCGGACAGGGTTTTTTTCGGGGAGACCCAGTACTTC. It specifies CVSSSSDRVFFGETQYF.